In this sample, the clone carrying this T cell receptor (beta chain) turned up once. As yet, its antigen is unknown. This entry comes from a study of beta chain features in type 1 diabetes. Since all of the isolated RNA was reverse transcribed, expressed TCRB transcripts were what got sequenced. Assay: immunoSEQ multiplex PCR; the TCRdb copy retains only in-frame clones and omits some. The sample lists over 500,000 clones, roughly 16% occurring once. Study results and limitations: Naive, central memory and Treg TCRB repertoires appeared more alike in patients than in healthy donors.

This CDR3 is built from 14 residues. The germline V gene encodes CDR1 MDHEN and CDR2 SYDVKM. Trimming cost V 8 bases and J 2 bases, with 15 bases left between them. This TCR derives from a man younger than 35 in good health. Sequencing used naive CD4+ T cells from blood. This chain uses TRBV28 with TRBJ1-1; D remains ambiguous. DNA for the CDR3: TGTGCCAGCCTCACAACGGGGTATAACACTGAAGCTTTCTTT. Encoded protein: CASLTTGYNTEAFF.